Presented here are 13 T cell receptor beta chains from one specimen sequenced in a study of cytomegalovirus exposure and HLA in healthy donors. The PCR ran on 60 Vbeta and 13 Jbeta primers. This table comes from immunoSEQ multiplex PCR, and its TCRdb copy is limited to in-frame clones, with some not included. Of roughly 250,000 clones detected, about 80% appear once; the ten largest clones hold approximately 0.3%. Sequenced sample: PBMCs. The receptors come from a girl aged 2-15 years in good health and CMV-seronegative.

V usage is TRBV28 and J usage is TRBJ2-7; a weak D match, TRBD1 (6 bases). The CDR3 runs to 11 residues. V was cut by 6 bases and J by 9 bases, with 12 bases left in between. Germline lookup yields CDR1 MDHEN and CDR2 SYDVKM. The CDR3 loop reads CASRRGWGQYF. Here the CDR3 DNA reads TGTGCCAGCAGGAGGGGGTGGGGGCAGTACTTC.

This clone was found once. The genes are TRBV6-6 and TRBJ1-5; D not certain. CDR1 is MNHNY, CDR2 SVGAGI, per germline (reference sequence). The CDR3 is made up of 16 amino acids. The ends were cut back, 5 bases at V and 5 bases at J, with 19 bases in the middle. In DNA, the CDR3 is TGTGCCAGCAGTCCTTGGGTACAAAGTGGAGATCAGCCCCAGCATTTT. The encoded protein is CASSPWVQSGDQPQHF.

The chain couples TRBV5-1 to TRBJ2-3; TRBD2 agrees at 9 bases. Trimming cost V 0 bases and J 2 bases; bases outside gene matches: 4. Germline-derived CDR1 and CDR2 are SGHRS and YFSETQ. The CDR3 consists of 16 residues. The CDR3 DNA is TGCGCCAGCAGCTTGGTGCGGGGGGGTTACACAGATACGCAGTATTTT. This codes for CASSLVRGGYTDTQYF.

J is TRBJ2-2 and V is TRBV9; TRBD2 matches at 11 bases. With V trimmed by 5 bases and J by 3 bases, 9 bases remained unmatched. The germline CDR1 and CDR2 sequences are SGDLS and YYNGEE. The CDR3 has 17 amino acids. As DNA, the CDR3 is TGTGCCAGCAGGGGAAGCGGGACTAGCGGATACACCGGGGAGCTGTTTTTT. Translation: CASRGSGTSGYTGELFF.

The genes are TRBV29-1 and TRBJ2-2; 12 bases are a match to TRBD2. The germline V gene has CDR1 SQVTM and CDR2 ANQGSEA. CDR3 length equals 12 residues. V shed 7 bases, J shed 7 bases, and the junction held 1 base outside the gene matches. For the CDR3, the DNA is TGCAGCGCGGGACTAGCGGGCGGGGAGCTGTTTTTT. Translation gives CSAGLAGGELFF.

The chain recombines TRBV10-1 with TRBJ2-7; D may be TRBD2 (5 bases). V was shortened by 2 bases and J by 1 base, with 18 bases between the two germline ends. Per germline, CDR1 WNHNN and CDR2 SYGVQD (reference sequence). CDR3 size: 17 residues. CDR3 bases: TGCGCCAGCAGTGAGCCACCGAGTGAAGCGGCTTCCTACGAGCAGTACTTC. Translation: CASSEPPSEAASYEQYF.

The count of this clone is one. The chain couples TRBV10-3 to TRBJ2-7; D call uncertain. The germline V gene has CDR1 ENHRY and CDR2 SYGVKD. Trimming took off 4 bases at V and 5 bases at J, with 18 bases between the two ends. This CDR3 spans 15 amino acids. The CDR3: CAISATPNQADEQYF. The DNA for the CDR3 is TGTGCCATCAGTGCGACCCCGAACCAGGCAGACGAGCAGTACTTC.

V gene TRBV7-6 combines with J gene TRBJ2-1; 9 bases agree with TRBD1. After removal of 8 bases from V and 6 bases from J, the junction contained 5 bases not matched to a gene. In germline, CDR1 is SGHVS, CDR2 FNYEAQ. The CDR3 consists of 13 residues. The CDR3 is CASRDRESNEQFF. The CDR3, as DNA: TGTGCCAGCCGGGACAGGGAGTCCAATGAGCAGTTCTTC.

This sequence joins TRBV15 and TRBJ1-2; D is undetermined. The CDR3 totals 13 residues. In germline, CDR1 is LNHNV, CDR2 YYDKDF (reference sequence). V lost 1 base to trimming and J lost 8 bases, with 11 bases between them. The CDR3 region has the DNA TGTGCCACCAGCAGAGGCAGGCTACAAGGCTACACCTTC. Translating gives CATSRGRLQGYTF.

CDR3 in amino acids: CASRPTGGGYTF. Here the CDR3 DNA reads TGTGCCAGCAGGCCGACAGGGGGTGGCTACACCTTC. This chain links TRBV2 with TRBJ1-2, with 9 bases fitting TRBD1. Germline V lookup: CDR1 SNHLY, CDR2 FYNNEI. J gave up 7 bases and V 6 bases, and 3 bases lay outside the gene matches. The CDR3 spans 12 residues.

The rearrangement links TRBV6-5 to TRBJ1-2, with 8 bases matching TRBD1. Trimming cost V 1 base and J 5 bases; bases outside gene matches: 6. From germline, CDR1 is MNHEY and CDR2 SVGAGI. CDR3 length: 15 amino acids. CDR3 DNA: TGTGCCAGCAGTTACTTTCCCGGGACAGGTTATGGCTACACCTTC. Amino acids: CASSYFPGTGYGYTF.

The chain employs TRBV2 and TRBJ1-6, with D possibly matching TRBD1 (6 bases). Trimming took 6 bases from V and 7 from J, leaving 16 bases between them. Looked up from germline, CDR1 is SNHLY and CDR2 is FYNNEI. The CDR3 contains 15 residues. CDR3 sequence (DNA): TGTGCCAGCAGAATCCGGGACAATGGCAATTCACCCCTCCACTTT. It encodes CASRIRDNGNSPLHF.

In nucleotides, the CDR3 is TGTGCCTGGAGATCAGGACAGGGCCTGAGGACTGAAGCTTTCTTT. As protein: CAWRSGQGLRTEAFF. The V and J genes are TRBV30 and TRBJ1-1; TRBD1 matches at 8 bases. Germline V gene lookup returns CDR1 GTSNPN and CDR2 SVGIG (reference sequence). This CDR3 is built from 15 residues. Trimming removed 3 bases from V and 5 bases from J; junction bases left unmatched: 11. The whole variable domain, filled in from reference TRBV30 and TRBJ1-1, reads SQTIHQWPATLVQPVGSPLSLECTVEGTSNPNLYWYRQAAGRGLQLLFYSVGIGQISSEVPQNLSASRPQDRQFILSSKKLLLSDSGFYLCAWRSGQGLRTEAFFGQGTRLTVV.